The 24 T cell receptor beta chains presented below share a single source sample, sequenced in a study of T cells in Graves' hyperthyroidism and ophthalmopathy. Amplified TCR beta CDR3 regions came from RNA transcripts. HTBI primers drove first-round RT-PCR of the TCR CDR3. MiXCR, run by TCRdb on the multiplex PCR reads, gives a single entry per CDR3 protein. The sample consists of a few hundred thousand distinct CDR3 sequences, roughly 13% of them appearing once. Material: blood. These receptors were collected from a woman in her thirties or forties with Graves' ophthalmopathy.

The chain employs TRBV20-1 and TRBJ2-2, with TRBD1 identical over 7 bases. Germline V CDR1 and CDR2: DFQATT, SNEGSKA (reference sequence). Trimming cost V 2 bases and J 6 bases; bases outside gene matches: 9. The CDR3 is 15 residues long. CDR3 bases: TGCAGTGCTAGACCGATCAGCCAGGGGGCCGGGGAGCTGTTTTTT. Translation: CSARPISQGAGELFF.

This clonotype showed up many times. The chain joins TRBV2 to TRBJ2-6; D remains unclear. This CDR3 spans 16 amino acids. CDR1 is SNHLY, CDR2 FYNNEI, per germline. Trimming stripped 3 bases from V and 0 bases from J, with 9 bases between. The CDR3 reads CASSDSILSGANVLTF. The CDR3 region has the DNA TGTGCCAGCAGTGATTCGATACTCTCTGGGGCCAACGTCCTGACTTTC. The variable domain in full, completed from reference TRBV2 and TRBJ2-6, reads EPEVTQTPSHQVTQMGQEVILRCVPISNHLYFYWYRQILGQKVEFLVSFYNNEISEKSEIFDDQFSVERPDGSNFTLKIRSTKLEDSAMYFCASSDSILSGANVLTFGAGSRLTVL.

The chain uses TRBV5-4 and TRBJ2-7; D is unclear. CDR1 SGHNT and CDR2 YYREEE come from the germline V gene (reference sequence). V was trimmed by 4 bases and J by 1 base, leaving 18 bases between them. The CDR3 consists of 16 residues. CDR3 amino acids: CASSRQDGRISYEQYF. The CDR3 nucleotides read TGTGCCAGCAGCCGTCAAGATGGACGGATTTCCTACGAGCAGTACTTC.

This clonotype was seen ten or more times. The rearrangement uses TRBV3-1 and TRBJ1-2; 8 bases match TRBD1. Germline V gene lookup returns CDR1 LGHDT and CDR2 YNNKEL (reference sequence). Trimming cost V 3 bases and J 8 bases; bases outside gene matches: 11. The CDR3 has 15 amino acids. The CDR3 coding sequence is TGTGCCAGCAGCCATTACCGACAGGGGCACGCGGGCTACACCTTC. This translates into CASSHYRQGHAGYTF. Combining the CDR3 with reference TRBV3-1 and TRBJ1-2 gives the whole variable domain DTAVSQTPKYLVTQMGNDKSIKCEQNLGHDTMYWYKQDSKKFLKIMFSYNNKELIINETVPNRFSPKSPDKAHLNLHINSLELGDSAVYFCASSHYRQGHAGYTFGSGTRLTVV.

This clonotype was observed many times. The chain links TRBV27 to TRBJ1-2, with 8 bases identical to TRBD1. The CDR3 sequence is 18 residues long. After removal of 6 bases from V and 2 bases from J, the junction contained 17 bases not matched to a gene. Germline CDR1 is MNHEY and CDR2 is SMNVEV (reference sequence). The CDR3 region has the DNA TGTGCCAGCAGGCCCCTCGTCAGGGGGCCGACTCCCAACTATGGCTACACCTTC. It translates to CASRPLVRGPTPNYGYTF.

This clonotype was seen ten or more times. The chain links TRBV25-1 to TRBJ1-2, with TRBD1 matching over 8 bases. Germline V gene lookup returns CDR1 MGHDK and CDR2 SYGVNS. The CDR3 sequence is 14 residues long. With V trimmed by 6 bases and J by 3 bases, 6 bases remained unmatched. CDR3 sequence: CASSPGGADYGYTF. The CDR3 region has the DNA TGTGCCAGCAGCCCAGGGGGCGCTGACTATGGCTACACCTTC.

In its sample, this clonotype was seen many times. The chain couples TRBV6-1 to TRBJ2-7; D is possibly TRBD2 (6 bases). The V and J ends lost 6 bases and 2 bases respectively, with 11 bases between them. The CDR3 spans 13 residues. Germline loops: CDR1 MNHNS, CDR2 SASEGT. This chain's CDR3 is CASRHWTTYEQYF. The CDR3, as DNA: TGTGCCAGCAGACACTGGACTACCTACGAGCAGTACTTC.

This clonotype was observed once. A read error may be the cause here, since a much bigger clone is one base away. CDR3 sequence: CASSLKPNHGYTF. The DNA of the CDR3 is TGTGCCAGCAGTTTGAAGCCTAACCATGGCTACACCTTC. The chain combines TRBV2 with TRBJ1-2; unclear D gene. The CDR3 has 13 residues. Germline values: CDR1 SNHLY, CDR2 FYNNEI.

The rearrangement joins TRBV9 to TRBJ2-3; D is uncertain. Trimming removed 1 base at V and 3 bases at J, with 3 bases between. This CDR3 contains 12 residues. The germline gives CDR1 SGDLS, CDR2 YYNGEE. The DNA of the CDR3 is TGTGCCAGCAGCGTAAGAACAGATACGCAGTATTTT. Protein product: CASSVRTDTQYF.

This clonotype was seen many times. The chain recombines TRBV29-1 with TRBJ1-2, with 9 nucleotides matching TRBD1. Trimming at V came to 6 bases and at J to 4 bases, leaving 6 bases not matched to a gene. The CDR3 spans 13 residues. CDR1 SQVTM and CDR2 ANQGSEA come from the germline V gene. CDR3 in amino acids: CSVRGQGSYGYTF. CDR3 sequence (DNA): TGCAGCGTCCGGGGACAGGGTAGCTATGGCTACACCTTC. The complete variable domain, with remaining parts taken from reference TRBV29-1 and TRBJ1-2, reads SAVISQKPSRDICQRGTSLTIQCQVDSQVTMMFWYRQQPGQSLTLIATANQGSEATYESGFVIDKFPISRPNLTFSTLTVSNMSPEDSSIYLCSVRGQGSYGYTFGSGTRLTVV.

On this clonotype: Being one base from a much bigger clone, this may be a read error. The chain recombines TRBV6-5 with TRBJ1-2, with D possibly matching TRBD1 (5 bases). The CDR3 extends over 15 amino acids. Deletions cut 4 bases from V and 8 bases from J, with 20 bases between. CDR1 is MNHEY and CDR2 is SVGAGI in the germline V gene. Here the CDR3 DNA reads TGTGCCAGCAGTTGCTCGGGACGGTGGTTGGAAGGCTACACCTTC. This translates into CASSCSGRWLEGYTF.

This clonotype was counted at least ten times. This sequence joins TRBV6-6 and TRBJ2-7; D unresolved. Germline V gene data show CDR1 as MNHNY and CDR2 as SVGAGI (reference sequence). This CDR3 has 12 residues. V was shortened by 0 bases and J by 3 bases, with 3 bases between the two germline ends. CDR3 sequence reads: CASSYSIYEQYF. The CDR3 DNA reads as TGTGCCAGCAGTTACTCGATCTACGAGCAGTACTTC.

The chain carries TRBV20-1 and TRBJ1-1; D is unclear. The CDR3 totals 12 residues. V gave up 6 bases and J gave up 4 bases, with 12 bases separating them. Germline lookup yields CDR1 DFQATT and CDR2 SNEGSKA (reference sequence). CDR3 sequence: CSARRVGTEAFF. DNA of the CDR3: TGCAGTGCGCGAAGGGTTGGCACTGAAGCTTTCTTT.

This clonotype was detected ten times or more. The rearrangement joins TRBV5-1 to TRBJ2-3; D possibly corresponds to TRBD1 (6 bases). Germline V lookup: CDR1 SGHRS, CDR2 YFSETQ. CDR3 length: 15 amino acids. Trimming removed 0 bases at V and 1 base at J, with 9 bases between. CDR3 nucleotides: TGCGCCAGCAGCTTGGACAGGGCAGGCACAGATACGCAGTATTTT. Amino acid sequence: CASSLDRAGTDTQYF.

V usage is TRBV27 and J usage is TRBJ1-2; D is unresolved. Germline values: CDR1 MNHEY, CDR2 SMNVEV (reference sequence). Trimming shortened V by 0 bases and J by 6 bases, and 8 bases separated the two germline ends. This CDR3 is built from 13 residues. The CDR3 reads CASSLSRSNGYTF. The CDR3, as DNA: TGTGCCAGCAGTTTATCGAGAAGTAATGGCTACACCTTC.

V is TRBV19 and J is TRBJ1-2; 9 bases align to TRBD1. The V and J ends lost 6 bases and 1 base, in that order; junction bases with no gene match: 3. This CDR3 is 14 amino acids long. Looked up from germline, CDR1 is LNHDA and CDR2 is SQIVND (reference sequence). The CDR3 loop reads CASSRQGVNYGYTF. CDR3 bases: TGTGCCAGTAGCCGACAGGGGGTTAACTATGGCTACACCTTC.

A few counts support this clonotype. The chain joins TRBV4-1 to TRBJ2-1; 10 bases align to TRBD1. The length of the CDR3 is 18 residues. Germline CDR1 MGHRA, CDR2 YSYEKL. Losses at the gene ends were 1 base for V and 5 bases for J; bases not matched to a gene: 11. CDR3 sequence: CASSQGPIGQGGNNEQFF. The CDR3, as DNA: TGCGCCAGCAGCCAAGGTCCAATCGGACAGGGGGGAAACAATGAGCAGTTCTTC.

Only a few counts were recorded for this clonotype. This chain links TRBV6-5 with TRBJ1-1; D is unclear. The CDR3 has 15 residues. V was shortened by 2 bases and J by 0 bases, with 10 bases between the two germline ends. Germline assignment: CDR1 MNHEY and CDR2 SVGAGI. DNA of the CDR3: TGTGCCAGCAGTTACCGTCCAGGCTTGAACACTGAAGCTTTCTTT. It translates to CASSYRPGLNTEAFF.

A few counts support this clonotype. V and J are TRBV14 and TRBJ2-2, with D uncertain. Germline CDR1 SGHDN, CDR2 FVKESK. Trimming took 1 base from V and 4 from J, leaving 10 bases between them. The CDR3 loop spans 15 amino acids. This CDR3 reads CASSQGQGFTGELFF. The CDR3 coding sequence is TGTGCCAGCAGCCAAGGTCAAGGATTCACCGGGGAGCTGTTTTTT.

There are many counts of this clonotype. The J gene is TRBJ1-5, the V gene TRBV28; tentative D call: TRBD1 (5 bases). Germline CDR1 and CDR2: MDHEN and SYDVKM. Trimming left V 2 bases short and J 7 bases short, with 21 bases between. This CDR3 region has 17 residues. The CDR3: CASSLGLGQGVYQPQHF. The CDR3 DNA reads as TGTGCCAGCAGTTTAGGGTTGGGGCAGGGAGTATACCAGCCCCAGCATTTT.

This clonotype was observed many times. The chain carries TRBV13 and TRBJ2-1; D is ambiguous. Germline lookup yields CDR1 PRHDT and CDR2 FYEKMQ (reference sequence). The V gene lost 1 base and the J gene lost 8 bases, with 3 bases spanning the gap. The CDR3 consists of 11 residues. CDR3 sequence: CASSLEYEQFF. The CDR3 DNA sequence: TGTGCCAGCAGCTTAGAGTATGAGCAGTTCTTC.

There are many counts of this clonotype. V usage is TRBV28 and J usage is TRBJ2-6, with TRBD1 as a possible D gene (6 bases). The CDR3 contains 22 residues. The germline V and J ends were trimmed by 3 bases and 2 bases, with 29 bases remaining between them. Per germline, CDR1 MDHEN and CDR2 SYDVKM. The DNA of the CDR3 is TGTGCCAGCAGTTTGGGACGATCCAACAGGGTGGGGGCGTTTGCTGGGGCCAACGTCCTGACTTTC. Encoded protein: CASSLGRSNRVGAFAGANVLTF.

As to this clonotype: A much larger clone differs from this one at a single base, so this may be a read error. The chain recombines TRBV11-2 with TRBJ2-2; 13 bases are shared with TRBD2. V was pared by 7 bases and J by 5 bases, with 4 bases of the junction left unmatched. CDR3 length: 15 amino acids. In germline, CDR1 is SGHAT, CDR2 FQNNGV. The CDR3 DNA follows: TGTGCCAGCAACCCACTAGCGGGAGGGACCGGGGAGCTGTTTTTT. Translated: CASNPLAGGTGELFF.

V gene TRBV5-6 combines with J gene TRBJ2-4; no clear D. Germline V gene sequence: CDR1 SGHDT, CDR2 YYEEEE. The CDR3 totals 16 residues. Trimming shortened V by 3 bases and J by 2 bases, and 15 bases separated the two germline ends. The CDR3 reads CASSSFSLGSKNIQYF. The CDR3 DNA is TGTGCCAGCAGCTCTTTTTCCCTGGGGTCCAAAAACATTCAGTACTTC.